Below, 21 T cell receptor beta chains from the same sample are listed, as sequenced in a study of T cells of healthy individuals (dated by TCRdb to between 2018 and 2020). Receptors were amplified or captured by 5' RACE. TCRdb shows the sequencer as Illumina MiSeq. The public sequencing data were trimmed at Q25 with fastp and processed into clonotypes with MiXCR by TCRdb, which kept only in-frame beta chains. Entries are consolidated by CDR3 protein sequence, retaining the most common genes and DNA. This sample is represented by about 96,000 distinct CDR3 sequences; approximately 15% of them were singletons. Approximately 5.7% of the sample belongs to the ten largest clones. These receptors came from a human donor in good health.

J is TRBJ2-1 and V is TRBV6-2 or TRBV6-3; TRBD1 agrees at 8 bases. In germline, CDR1 is MNHEY, CDR2 SVGEGT. V gave up 8 bases and J gave up 4 bases; unmatched junction bases: 10. CDR3 length: 15 amino acids. CDR3 amino acids: CASVNAGTGYNEQFF. DNA of the CDR3: TGTGCCAGCGTTAACGCCGGGACAGGATACAATGAGCAGTTCTTC.

The rearrangement links TRBV2 to TRBJ2-1; no clear D. This CDR3 comprises 14 residues. Trimming removed 4 bases at V and 4 bases at J, with 11 bases between. From germline, CDR1 is SNHLY and CDR2 FYNNEI. CDR3 sequence reads: CASSVGSNYNEQFF. Here the CDR3 DNA reads TGTGCCAGCAGTGTGGGTTCAAATTACAATGAGCAGTTCTTC.

Many counts were recorded for this clonotype. The V gene is TRBV5-1, the J gene TRBJ2-5; D is unclear. Per germline, CDR1 SGHRS and CDR2 YFSETQ. This CDR3 is built from 13 residues. Trimming stripped 0 bases from V and 3 bases from J, with 6 bases between. For the CDR3, the DNA is TGCGCCAGCAGCTTGGGGGTCGAAGAGACCCAGTACTTC. Translation: CASSLGVEETQYF.

This clonotype was counted between two and nine times. The chain couples TRBV4-1 to TRBJ2-7, with D perhaps TRBD1 (6 bases). V gave up 1 base and J gave up 0 bases, with 16 bases separating them. This CDR3 has 17 residues. Germline CDR1 is MGHRA and CDR2 is YSYEKL. The CDR3 region is CASSQGHRGTPSYEQYF. CDR3 sequence (DNA): TGCGCCAGCAGCCAAGGACATCGAGGGACACCCTCCTACGAGCAGTACTTC.

This clonotype was counted at least ten times. The chain employs TRBV9 and TRBJ2-5, with 13 bases aligning to TRBD2. Germline V gives CDR1 SGDLS, CDR2 YYNGEE. This CDR3 contains 18 residues. The junction had 9 bases not matched to a gene; V was cut back by 3 bases and J by 1 base. In DNA, the CDR3 is TGTGCCAGCAGCGGGGGGACTAGCGGGACATCGAGCCAAGAGACCCAGTACTTC. Its translation: CASSGGTSGTSSQETQYF.

This clonotype was seen more than once but under ten times. CDR3: CASSLVGLAGVLNRETQYF. The CDR3 nucleotides read TGTGCCAGCAGCTTAGTGGGACTAGCGGGAGTCCTTAATCGGGAGACCCAGTACTTC. The chain employs TRBV11-2 and TRBJ2-5; 14 positions match TRBD2. CDR3 size: 19 residues. With V trimmed by 1 base and J by 5 bases, 12 bases remained unmatched. CDR1 SGHAT and CDR2 FQNNGV come from the germline V gene.

The rearrangement uses TRBV28 and TRBJ2-5, with 10 bases identical to TRBD2. V lost 3 bases, J lost 2 bases, and 6 bases stayed unmatched. This CDR3 has 16 residues. Per the germline V gene, CDR1 is MDHEN and CDR2 is SYDVKM. The DNA of the CDR3 is TGTGCCAGCAGTTTTGCGGGACTAGCGTCTCAAGAGACCCAGTACTTC. The encoded protein is CASSFAGLASQETQYF.

In its sample, this clonotype was seen many times. The CDR3 reads CASSFSTGYGYTF. The CDR3 coding sequence is TGTGCCAGCAGCTTCAGTACGGGCTATGGCTACACCTTC. The chain uses TRBV7-3 and TRBJ1-2; D not resolved. The CDR3 length is 13 residues. Trimming cost V 3 bases and J 4 bases, with 9 bases left between them. Germline V gene sequence: CDR1 SGHTA, CDR2 FQGTGA.

This clonotype has at least ten counts. The rearrangement uses TRBV4-1 and TRBJ2-3; D might be TRBD2 (6 bases). The CDR3 has 14 residues. Trimming shortened V by 2 bases and J by 2 bases, and 8 bases separated the two germline ends. CDR1 and CDR2 from the germline V gene are MGHRA and YSYEKL. The CDR3 region is CASSQTGVTDTQYF. CDR3 bases: TGCGCCAGCAGCCAAACGGGGGTCACAGATACGCAGTATTTT.

The sample holds many counts of this clonotype. V gene TRBV10-3 combines with J gene TRBJ2-7, with 7 bases fitting TRBD2. The V segment lost 6 bases and the J segment 3 bases; nucleotides outside the gene matches: 5. This CDR3 is 13 amino acids long. Germline-derived CDR1 and CDR2 are ENHRY and SYGVKD. CDR3 amino acids: CAIRVKRDYEQYF. Here the CDR3 DNA reads TGTGCCATCAGGGTCAAGCGGGACTACGAGCAGTACTTC.

This clonotype was seen a handful of times. The chain has TRBV12-3 or TRBV12-4 and TRBJ2-7; a possible D gene is TRBD1 (5 bases). The V end was cut by 2 bases, the J end by 3 bases, with 8 bases between. The CDR3 is made up of 13 amino acids. The CDR3 region is CASSLLQGYEQYF. The CDR3 bases are TGTGCCAGCAGTTTATTGCAGGGCTACGAGCAGTACTTC.

The rearrangement uses TRBV20-1 and TRBJ2-5; 7 nucleotides match TRBD2. Germline-derived CDR1 and CDR2 are DFQATT and SNEGSKA (reference sequence). V shed 6 bases, J shed 3 bases, and the junction held 13 bases outside the gene matches. The CDR3 length is 15 residues. CDR3: CSARETPGLKETQYF. The CDR3 DNA is TGCAGTGCGCGGGAGACCCCGGGACTTAAAGAGACCCAGTACTTC.

This clonotype was picked up a small number of times. J is TRBJ2-3 and V is TRBV6-5; TRBD2 matches at 9 bases. Germline assignment: CDR1 MNHEY and CDR2 SVGAGI. V shed 7 bases, J shed 5 bases, and the junction held 7 bases outside the gene matches. This CDR3 region has 14 residues. The CDR3 protein is CASKRGGARDTQYF. The CDR3 DNA reads TGTGCCAGCAAACGCGGGGGGGCGCGAGATACGCAGTATTTT.

This clonotype came up a few times. The genes are TRBV20-1 and TRBJ1-2; a weak D match, TRBD1 (6 bases). The CDR3 contains 14 residues. V shed 4 bases and J shed 2 bases, with 14 bases lying between them. The germline V gene has CDR1 DFQATT and CDR2 SNEGSKA (reference sequence). DNA of the CDR3: TGCAGTGCTACCGCATTCGGGGGCAACTATGGCTACACCTTC. Amino acids: CSATAFGGNYGYTF.

DNA for the CDR3: TGTGCCAGCAGCTTAGATCATCTAGCGGGATTAACCCTTCAGCAGTTCTTC. Amino acid sequence: CASSLDHLAGLTLQQFF. The V gene is TRBV11-2, the J gene TRBJ2-1; 9 bases are shared with TRBD2. Per the germline V gene, CDR1 is SGHAT and CDR2 is FQNNGV. V trimming: 0 bases; J trimming: 11 bases; junction bases outside the gene matches: 14. This CDR3 has 17 residues.

In its sample, this clonotype was seen a few times. The rearrangement uses TRBV20-1 and TRBJ2-2; 7 bases are a match to TRBD2. The CDR3 is made up of 15 amino acids. Losses at the gene ends were 5 bases for V and 7 bases for J; bases not matched to a gene: 13. CDR1 DFQATT and CDR2 SNEGSKA come from the germline V gene (reference sequence). The CDR3 here is CSARPTAGDIGELFF. The DNA for the CDR3 is TGCAGTGCTCGACCCACCGCGGGAGACATCGGGGAGCTGTTTTTT.

This clonotype showed up just a few times. The gene calls are TRBV11-2 and TRBJ2-5; 7 bases line up with TRBD1. J gave up 6 bases and V 5 bases, and 12 bases lay outside the gene matches. This CDR3 region has 15 residues. Germline V lookup: CDR1 SGHAT, CDR2 FQNNGV. CDR3 DNA sequence: TGTGCCAGCAGCACCGTCGACCGGGACAGACAGACCCAGTACTTC. Translated: CASSTVDRDRQTQYF.

This clonotype occurred many times. The V call is TRBV28, the J call TRBJ2-2; D is ambiguous. CDR3 length equals 14 residues. Trimming took off 3 bases at V and 1 base at J, with 6 bases between the two ends. Germline CDR1 reads MDHEN; CDR2 reads SYDVKM. In nucleotides, the CDR3 is TGTGCCAGCAGTTTGATAGGGAACACCGGGGAGCTGTTTTTT. Its translation is CASSLIGNTGELFF.

This sequence joins TRBV20-1 and TRBJ2-7; 9 positions match TRBD2. V was pared by 2 bases and J by 5 bases, with 7 bases of the junction left unmatched. Germline V CDR1 and CDR2: DFQATT, SNEGSKA (reference sequence). The CDR3 runs to 14 residues. Written as DNA, the CDR3 is TGCAGTGCTAGACTAGCGGGATACACCCACGAGCAGTACTTC. The encoded protein is CSARLAGYTHEQYF.

This clonotype occurred a few times. This chain uses TRBV18 with TRBJ1-6, with a tentative D call TRBD1 (5 bases). The CDR3 loop spans 16 amino acids. V lost 4 bases to trimming and J lost 7 bases, with 17 bases between them. CDR1 KGHSH and CDR2 LQKENI come from the germline V gene. CDR3 in DNA: TGTGCCAGCTCACGAAATCTCCAGGGAGACAATTCACCCCTCCACTTT. This gives the protein CASSRNLQGDNSPLHF.

The sample holds many counts of this clonotype. The V gene is TRBV11-2, the J gene TRBJ2-3, with 8 nucleotides matching TRBD2. The trim removed 4 bases at V and 1 base at J, leaving 7 bases unmatched. Germline V lookup: CDR1 SGHAT, CDR2 FQNNGV. CDR3 size: 16 residues. The CDR3 protein is CASSSATGGGTDTQYF. The CDR3 bases are TGTGCCAGCAGCTCGGCTACGGGGGGGGGCACAGATACGCAGTATTTT. Full variable domain (rest looked up from reference TRBV11-2 and TRBJ2-3): EAGVAQSPRYKIIEKRQSVAFWCNPISGHATLYWYQQILGQGPKLLIQFQNNGVVDDSQLPKDRFSAERLKGVDSTLKIQPAKLEDSAVYLCASSSATGGGTDTQYFGPGTRLTVL.